These 19 T cell receptor beta chains were sequenced from one sample in a study of shared clonotypes between healthy human individuals (dated by TCRdb to between 2020 and 2021). Libraries came from the immunoSEQ multiplex PCR assay. The table was pulled from immuneACCESS by TCRdb, which kept in-frame rearrangements only. Such tables lose some clones; where checked, under half of the loss comes from unresolved V genes, and the rest has no known cause. For this sample the table gives fewer than 850,000 clones, of which approximately 96% were detected only once. Jointly, the top ten make up less than 0.25% of the sample. CD8 naive samples consisted of CD45RO-negative cells that were positively selected for CCR7, yielding a CD45RA+CCR7+ population without TemRA cells. The sample taken for sequencing was naive CD8+ T cells sorted from blood. In the paper's terms, the cell subset or site label means: CD45RA+CCR7+. The receptors come from a man younger than 40 in good health.

The V and J genes are TRBV9 and TRBJ1-4, with TRBD1 matching over 7 bases. CDR1 and CDR2 from the germline V gene are SGDLS and YYNGEE. The CDR3 loop spans 14 amino acids. Losses at the gene ends were 3 bases for V and 4 bases for J; bases not matched to a gene: 3. The CDR3 region has the DNA TGTGCCAGCAGCGCACAGGGGAGTAATGAAAAACTGTTTTTT. Protein: CASSAQGSNEKLFF.

The chain joins TRBV27 to TRBJ2-7, with TRBD1 as a possible D gene (6 bases). Germline V gene lookup returns CDR1 MNHEY and CDR2 SMNVEV (reference sequence). Trimming left V 0 bases short and J 1 base short, with 13 bases between. This CDR3 has 16 residues. The CDR3 sequence is CASSLSQGTLSYEQYF. CDR3 DNA: TGTGCCAGCAGTTTATCGCAGGGGACCCTTTCCTACGAGCAGTACTTC.

In DNA, the CDR3 is TGTGCCAGCAGCGTGACAGGGGATAGGTACGAGCAGTACTTC. Its translation is CASSVTGDRYEQYF. The chain has TRBV13 and TRBJ2-7, with 8 bases aligning to TRBD1. Germline loops: CDR1 PRHDT, CDR2 FYEKMQ (reference sequence). Losses at the gene ends were 5 bases for V and 4 bases for J; bases not matched to a gene: 7. The CDR3 consists of 14 residues.

The CDR3 bases are TGTGCCAGCAGCGCCAAAGGGGTTTTCGCTGAAGCTTTCTTT. This translates into CASSAKGVFAEAFF. The chain uses TRBV9 and TRBJ1-1; possibly TRBD1 for D (5 bases). The CDR3 loop spans 14 amino acids. V was cut by 3 bases and J by 6 bases, with 15 bases left in between. Germline CDR1 SGDLS, CDR2 YYNGEE.

This clone appeared once. The gene calls are TRBV2 and TRBJ2-1, with a tentative D call TRBD1 (5 bases). V was clipped by 1 base and J by 5 bases, with 18 bases between them. CDR1 and CDR2 (germline): SNHLY, FYNNEI. CDR3 size: 17 residues. The DNA of the CDR3 is TGTGCCAGCAGTGAAGGGGGTTGGGCAGGGATGAACAATGAGCAGTTCTTC. Encoded protein: CASSEGGWAGMNNEQFF.

The chain joins TRBV6-4 to TRBJ2-1; TRBD2 is a possible D gene (6 bases). This CDR3 contains 18 residues. Between the trimmed V and J ends, which lost 4 bases and 0 bases, there was a span of 19 bases. Per the germline V gene, CDR1 is MRHNA and CDR2 is SNTAGT. The CDR3 DNA follows: TGTGCCAGCAGTGCCACTAGCAACTCCTTTTTCTCCTACAATGAGCAGTTCTTC. Translated: CASSATSNSFFSYNEQFF.

In regard to this clone: Distinct nucleotide sequences in the sample also encode this CDR3. This chain connects TRBV15 to TRBJ2-7; TRBD1 agrees at 8 bases. The ends lost 1 base at V and 3 bases at J; junction bases unmatched: 2. The CDR3 runs 14 residues. Germline V gene lookup returns CDR1 LNHNV and CDR2 YYDKDF (reference sequence). This chain's CDR3 is CATSRATGGYEQYF. CDR3 DNA sequence: TGTGCCACCAGCAGAGCTACAGGGGGCTACGAGCAGTACTTC.

The J gene is TRBJ2-1, the V gene TRBV5-1, with D maybe TRBD1 (6 bases). Between the trimmed V and J ends, which lost 1 base and 4 bases, there was a span of 12 bases. Germline CDR1 and CDR2: SGHRS and YFSETQ. This CDR3 is 15 amino acids long. CDR3 DNA sequence: TGCGCCAGCAGCTTGTCGCTAGGACAGTACAATGAGCAGTTCTTC. Amino acids: CASSLSLGQYNEQFF.

This chain links TRBV27 with TRBJ2-1; TRBD1 is a possible D gene (6 bases). The CDR3 extends over 14 amino acids. V lost 5 bases to trimming and J lost 2 bases, with 10 bases between them. Germline V gives CDR1 MNHEY, CDR2 SMNVEV (reference sequence). CDR3 bases: TGTGCCAGCAGTCTCCCAGGGGCCTACAATGAGCAGTTCTTC. It translates to CASSLPGAYNEQFF.

The CDR3, as DNA: TGTGCCAGCAGCTCCCGACAGGGGCCCTCCTACGAGCAGTACTTC. This gives the protein CASSSRQGPSYEQYF. The V gene is TRBV5-6, the J gene TRBJ2-7; TRBD1 matches 8 bases. The CDR3 runs 15 residues. V lost 3 bases to trimming and J lost 0 bases; unmatched junction nucleotides: 5. Germline-derived CDR1 and CDR2 are SGHDT and YYEEEE.

The rearrangement uses TRBV9 and TRBJ1-3; TRBD1 agrees at 7 bases. This CDR3 contains 16 residues. The V and J ends lost 1 base and 0 bases, in that order; junction bases with no gene match: 4. Germline CDR1 is SGDLS and CDR2 is YYNGEE. CDR3 DNA: TGTGCCAGCAGCGTAAACGACAGGGACTCTGGAAACACCATATATTTT. This encodes CASSVNDRDSGNTIYF.

Regarding this clone: This same CDR3 is encoded by further DNA sequences in the sample. The gene calls are TRBV6-5 and TRBJ2-7; perhaps TRBD2 as D (5 bases). The CDR3 is made up of 12 amino acids. Germline V lookup: CDR1 MNHEY, CDR2 SVGAGI. V was pared by 0 bases and J by 5 bases, with 5 bases between. CDR3 protein: CASSYSGDEQYF. The CDR3 DNA follows: TGTGCCAGCAGTTACTCCGGGGACGAGCAGTACTTC.

This chain joins TRBV30 and TRBJ2-5, with 9 bases aligning to TRBD1. V was pared by 4 bases and J by 1 base, with 4 bases of the junction left unmatched. The CDR3 covers 14 residues. Germline V gives CDR1 GTSNPN, CDR2 SVGIG (reference sequence). CDR3 sequence (DNA): TGTGCCTGGACGCCGACAGGGGGCCAAGAGACCCAGTACTTC. Translation: CAWTPTGGQETQYF.

V usage is TRBV5-6 and J usage is TRBJ2-7; D is ambiguous. This CDR3 is built from 15 residues. Looked up from germline, CDR1 is SGHDT and CDR2 is YYEEEE. With 3 bases removed from V and 0 bases from J, the gap between germline ends came to 13 bases. Here the CDR3 DNA reads TGTGCCAGCAGCTCCTATACTCAGGTCTCCTACGAGCAGTACTTC. Its translation: CASSSYTQVSYEQYF.

CDR3: CASSQGAVFLTDTQYF. CDR3 nucleotide sequence: TGCGCCAGCAGCCAAGGGGCGGTTTTCCTTACAGATACGCAGTATTTT. The rearrangement links TRBV4-3 to TRBJ2-3; D remains unclear. The CDR3 runs 16 residues. The germline V gene has CDR1 LGHNA and CDR2 YSLEER. The V end lost 1 base, the J end lost 3 bases, and 14 bases lay between the germline ends.

This clone has only one observation. Other DNA sequences from this sample encode an identical CDR3 as well. This sequence joins TRBV6-5 and TRBJ2-1; D call uncertain. The CDR3 is 12 residues long. V was shortened by 2 bases and J by 7 bases, with 6 bases between the two germline ends. Germline assignment: CDR1 MNHEY and CDR2 SVGAGI. The CDR3 nucleotides are TGTGCCAGCAGTTACCGTGGGAATGAGCAGTTCTTC. Translated: CASSYRGNEQFF.

This chain links TRBV7-9 with TRBJ1-1; TRBD1 aligns across 11 bases. CDR3 length equals 15 residues. V lost 1 base and J lost 8; bases outside the gene matches: 6. In germline, CDR1 is SEHNR, CDR2 FQNEAQ (reference sequence). CDR3 protein: CASSLGFGQGAEAFF. The CDR3, as DNA: TGTGCCAGCAGCTTAGGCTTCGGACAGGGGGCAGAAGCTTTCTTT.

This clone was found once. The chain combines TRBV28 with TRBJ2-1, with a tentative D call TRBD1 (6 bases). The CDR3 consists of 15 residues. Germline CDR1 and CDR2: MDHEN and SYDVKM. V was trimmed by 6 bases and J by 4 bases, leaving 16 bases between them. The CDR3 protein is CASSPTGLRYNEQFF. The CDR3, as DNA: TGTGCCAGCAGCCCGACAGGCCTAAGGTACAATGAGCAGTTCTTC.

The chain is built from TRBV27 and TRBJ2-7; 9 bases agree with TRBD2. J was trimmed by 2 bases and V by 4 bases; bases with no gene match: 3. Germline CDR1 is MNHEY and CDR2 is SMNVEV (reference sequence). The CDR3 contains 14 residues. The CDR3 is CASSSASGTYEQYF. The CDR3 nucleotides are TGTGCCAGCAGTTCGGCTAGCGGGACCTACGAGCAGTACTTC.